The 2 T cell receptor beta chains in this list originate from one sample, sequenced in a study of regulatory T cells in long-lasting Graves disease. Construction of the TCR beta libraries employed iRepertoire HTBI primers in conjunction with Arm-PCR of CDR3 regions. TCRdb recomputed calls from the multiplex PCR reads with MiXCR, one row per CDR3 protein. The data show over 500,000 distinct CDR3 sequences, roughly 15% seen once. The time point is: newly diagnosed GD, antithyroid drugs for less than 3 months. Extracted PBMC RNA gave rise to the TCR library. This sample was also put to use in a study of T cells in Graves' hyperthyroidism and ophthalmopathy.

The material sequenced was peripheral blood mononuclear cells (PBMCs), taken at new diagnosis, from a patient treated with antithyroid drugs. The origin of the receptors is a young woman with Graves disease.

This chain joins TRBV27 and TRBJ2-3, with D possibly TRBD2 on 6 matching bases. The CDR3 has 16 residues. Germline V lookup: CDR1 MNHEY, CDR2 SMNVEV (reference sequence). Trimming removed 5 bases at V and 6 bases at J, with 21 bases between. CDR3 loop: CASSDLRDGTGDTQYF. The CDR3 DNA sequence: TGTGCCAGCAGTGATTTGAGGGACGGGACTGGCGATACGCAGTATTTT.

This sequence joins TRBV7-9 and TRBJ2-7; 10 nucleotides agree with TRBD2. The CDR3 length is 14 residues. Germline-derived CDR1 and CDR2 are SEHNR and FQNEAQ (reference sequence). Trimming at V came to 9 bases and at J to 5 bases, leaving 10 bases not matched to a gene. This chain's CDR3 is CASSTRLAGNEQYF. CDR3 nucleotide sequence: TGTGCCAGTAGTACCCGACTAGCGGGCAACGAGCAGTACTTC.